What follows are 8 T cell receptor beta chains derived from one specimen sequenced in a study of Ad26.COV2.S vaccination and SARS-CoV-2 variants. Treatment reported: around 19 received Ad26.COV2.S at low or high dose, single or two shots; five or six received placebo; per-sample allocation not given. Sampling occurred on day 63 after the first vaccine or placebo injection. TCRdb's table, derived via immunoSEQ multiplex PCR, lists solely in-frame clones and lacks some. In the table there are about 220,000 clones, more than 75% of which are singletons. The starting material was peripheral blood, obtained in a trial of Ad26.COV2.S vaccine versus placebo. The receptors were gathered from a person between 18 and 65 years old who received the Ad26.COV2.S COVID-19 vaccine or a placebo.

V usage is TRBV6-1 and J usage is TRBJ2-7, with D uncertain. CDR1 is MNHNS and CDR2 is SASEGT in the germline V gene. The CDR3 totals 15 residues. V lost 2 bases to trimming and J lost 5 bases, with 16 bases between them. CDR3 region: CASSEKSTVGNEQYF. Written as DNA, the CDR3 is TGTGCCAGCAGTGAAAAGTCGACGGTGGGGAACGAGCAGTACTTC.

The chain links TRBV11-2 to TRBJ2-1; 10 positions match TRBD1. CDR3 length: 14 residues. Germline V gene lookup returns CDR1 SGHAT and CDR2 FQNNGV. Trimming took 4 bases from V and 8 from J; bases not matched to a gene: 5. The CDR3 loop is CASSSWTGGYEQFF. The CDR3 DNA is TGTGCCAGCAGCTCCTGGACAGGGGGTTATGAGCAGTTCTTC.

The rearrangement links TRBV15 to TRBJ2-7; either TRBD1 or TRBD2 may fit D (5 bases each). Trimming stripped 5 bases from V and 3 bases from J, with 23 bases between. The CDR3 is made up of 17 amino acids. The germline V gene encodes CDR1 LNHNV and CDR2 YYDKDF (reference sequence). CDR3 amino acids: CATSEGKSHPIDYEQYF. CDR3 DNA: TGTGCCACCAGCGAGGGGAAAAGTCACCCAATAGACTACGAGCAGTACTTC. The whole variable domain, filled in from reference TRBV15 and TRBJ2-7, reads DAMVIQNPRYQVTQFGKPVTLSCSQTLNHNVMYWYQQKSSQAPKLLFHYYDKDFNNEADTPDNFQSRRPNTSFCFLDIRSPGLGDTAMYLCATSEGKSHPIDYEQYFGPGTRLTVT.

This chain uses TRBV12-3 or TRBV12-4 with TRBJ1-1; possibly TRBD1 for D (6 bases). The CDR3 is 12 amino acids. V dropped 7 bases and J dropped 8 bases, with 14 bases sitting between them. CDR3 DNA: TGTGCCAGCACCAGCACAGGGTGGGAAGCTTTCTTT. This encodes CASTSTGWEAFF.

V and J are TRBV7-2 and TRBJ1-5; D gene uncertain. Deletions cut 1 base from V and 4 bases from J, with 5 bases between. There are 13 residues in the CDR3. Germline CDR1 and CDR2: SGHTA and FQGNSA. CDR3 region: CASSLDRNQPQHF. In DNA form, the CDR3 reads TGTGCCAGCAGCTTAGACAGAAATCAGCCCCAGCATTTT.

This clone was counted ten times or more. This chain uses TRBV28 with TRBJ1-4; 9 bases match TRBD1. V trimming: 2 bases; J trimming: 6 bases; junction bases outside the gene matches: 16. The CDR3 spans 19 residues. Germline lookup yields CDR1 MDHEN and CDR2 SYDVKM. The CDR3 DNA sequence: TGTGCCAGCAGTTTAGATGGGATGGGGGACAGGGAAAGAGATGAAAAACTGTTTTTT. It encodes CASSLDGMGDRERDEKLFF.

V and J are TRBV29-1 and TRBJ2-5; 8 positions match TRBD1. Germline CDR1 is SQVTM and CDR2 is ANQGSEA. This CDR3 comprises 14 residues. The V and J ends lost 6 bases and 5 bases, in that order; junction bases with no gene match: 11. CDR3 amino acids: CSVSPGQVGETQYF. CDR3 in DNA: TGCAGCGTCTCGCCGGGACAGGTGGGGGAGACCCAGTACTTC.

This chain links TRBV20-1 with TRBJ2-5; possibly TRBD2 for D (6 bases). V was clipped by 3 bases and J by 3 bases, with 14 bases between them. From germline, CDR1 is DFQATT and CDR2 SNEGSKA (reference sequence). This CDR3 contains 14 residues. The CDR3 protein is CSASSMGGEETQYF. The CDR3 DNA reads TGCAGTGCTAGTTCTATGGGAGGCGAAGAGACCCAGTACTTC.